The clone carrying this T cell receptor (beta chain) was counted at least ten times. Cells sorted as Tregs were CD4+, CD25+ and CD127-/low. The CDR3 loop spans 15 amino acids. Germline V gives CDR1 SGHTA, CDR2 FQGNSA. The V end was cut by 5 bases, the J end by 2 bases, with 13 bases between. TCRdb reprocessed the 5' RACE reads via MiXCR and lists one record per CDR3 protein. The sample records about 59,000 distinct CDR3 sequences, less than 25% being singletons. This chain links TRBV7-2 with TRBJ2-1; TRBD1 or TRBD2 may be the D gene (5 bases each). This clonotype was obtained from a female donor with breast cancer. What was sequenced was tumor-infiltrating Tregs sorted from the breast tumor. CDR3 loop: CASSPSGPAYNEQFF. DNA of the CDR3: TGTGCCAGCAGCCCGTCGGGGCCAGCCTACAATGAGCAGTTCTTC.